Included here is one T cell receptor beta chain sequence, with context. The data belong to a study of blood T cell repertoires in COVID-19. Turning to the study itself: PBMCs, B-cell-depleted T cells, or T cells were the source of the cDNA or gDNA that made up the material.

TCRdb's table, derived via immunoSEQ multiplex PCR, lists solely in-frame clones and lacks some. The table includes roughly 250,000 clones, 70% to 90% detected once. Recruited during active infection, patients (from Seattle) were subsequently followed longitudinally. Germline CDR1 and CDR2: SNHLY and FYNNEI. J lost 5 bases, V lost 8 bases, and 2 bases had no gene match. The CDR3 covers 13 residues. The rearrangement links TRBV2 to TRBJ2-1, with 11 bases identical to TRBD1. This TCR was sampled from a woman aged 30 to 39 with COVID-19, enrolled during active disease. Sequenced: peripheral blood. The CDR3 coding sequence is TGTGCCAGCCTGGGACAGGGGGACAATGAGCAGTTCTTC. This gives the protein CASLGQGDNEQFF.